Listed here are 8 T cell receptor beta chains from one sample, sequenced in a study of blood T cell dynamics during melanoma immunotherapy (dated by TCRdb to about 2020). The receptor library was made with the immunoSEQ multiplex PCR assay. The immuneACCESS repertoire file appears here via TCRdb, limited to in-frame rearrangements. These files lack a portion of the clones; in checked studies, under half of the deficit traces to unresolved V genes, and the cause of the others is not known. This sample lists about 11,000 clones; about four fifths were detected once. The ten largest account for 11% to 15% of the sample. Read against the paper, the sample's time point label means: pre-treatment baseline. This sample comprised blood, obtained from a patient treated with checkpoint blockade. Every receptor here comes from a human donor with melanoma.

The gene calls are TRBV6-5 and TRBJ1-6; no firm D call. The germline V gene encodes CDR1 MNHEY and CDR2 SVGAGI. CDR3 length equals 12 residues. With 4 bases removed from V and 7 bases from J, the gap between germline ends came to 5 bases. The CDR3 nucleotides read TGTGCCAGCAGTTTACGGAATTCACCCCTCCACTTT. This encodes CASSLRNSPLHF.

The chain carries TRBV7-2 and TRBJ2-7; TRBD2 might be the D (6 bases). This CDR3 has 14 amino acids. Trimming removed 1 base from V and 4 bases from J, with 11 bases in between. Germline V gives CDR1 SGHTA, CDR2 FQGNSA. The CDR3 nucleotides read TGTGCCAGCAGCTTAGAGGGCGGGGCTTACGAGCAGTACTTC. The encoded protein is CASSLEGGAYEQYF.

The rearrangement links TRBV6-5 to TRBJ1-6; TRBD1 is a possible D gene (6 bases). Trimming shortened V by 3 bases and J by 14 bases, and 14 bases separated the two germline ends. Germline CDR1 is MNHEY and CDR2 is SVGAGI. The CDR3 totals 13 residues. CDR3 coding DNA: TGTGCCAGCAGTTATCAGGGGAGGCCCACCCTCCACTTT. It specifies CASSYQGRPTLHF.

The rearrangement links TRBV6-1 to TRBJ1-6, with D possibly TRBD1 on 6 matching bases. Germline assignment: CDR1 MNHNS and CDR2 SASEGT. The CDR3 has 15 residues. Trimming removed 5 bases at V and 2 bases at J, with 10 bases between. CDR3 nucleotides: TGTGCCAGCAGTCACAGGGTGGCCTATAATTCACCCCTCCACTTT. Its protein is CASSHRVAYNSPLHF.

CDR3 nucleotide sequence: TGTGCCAGAAGATCAGGAACGCAGTATTTT. It codes for CARRSGTQYF. The rearrangement uses TRBV21-1 and TRBJ2-3; the listed D gene, TRBD1, was not tested against the DNA. TRBV21-1 is described as a pseudogene. This CDR3 spans 10 amino acids.

The chain is built from TRBV9 and TRBJ1-2; D is possibly TRBD1 (5 bases). The CDR3 contains 16 residues. Trimming left V 4 bases short and J 2 bases short, with 18 bases between. The V gene's germline CDR1 is SGDLS and CDR2 YYNGEE. The CDR3 bases are TGTGCCAGCAGCACAGAGAACCCGGGGCGGAACTATGGCTACACCTTC. Protein sequence: CASSTENPGRNYGYTF.

V usage is TRBV4-1 and J usage is TRBJ1-1; D call uncertain. The germline V gene has CDR1 MGHRA and CDR2 YSYEKL. Trimming took off 0 bases at V and 7 bases at J, with 9 bases between the two ends. CDR3 size: 13 residues. The CDR3 bases are TGCGCCAGCAGCCAAGATCGGCAGAGTGAAGCTTTCTTT. It encodes CASSQDRQSEAFF.

The CDR3: CASSWTGPALGYTF. CDR3 nucleotides: TGTGCCAGCAGTTGGACAGGGCCCGCCCTAGGCTACACCTTC. The V and J genes are TRBV2 and TRBJ1-2, with TRBD1 identical over 8 bases. Germline lookup yields CDR1 SNHLY and CDR2 FYNNEI. After removal of 5 bases from V and 8 bases from J, the junction contained 10 bases not matched to a gene. The CDR3 has 14 residues.